The rows below give T cell receptor beta chains drawn from one sample of a study of cytomegalovirus exposure and HLA in healthy donors. The assay was immunoSEQ multiplex PCR, and TCRdb's table has in-frame clones only and misses some. The table shows 95,000 to 150,000 clones, with 73% occurring only once. Sample: PBMCs. All receptors come from a woman aged 40 to 50 in good health and CMV-seronegative. Each CDR3 is given without its conserved first and last residue. The order of the fields is V gene, J gene, CDR3 protein.

v_gene: TRBV11-2; j_gene: TRBJ2-1; CDR3aa: AGSLGTAYNEQF
v_gene: TRBV7-2; j_gene: TRBJ2-1; CDR3aa: ASSLYRGLQNEQF
v_gene: TRBV4-1; j_gene: TRBJ2-7; CDR3aa: ASSLVGGGEYEQY
v_gene: TRBV7-2; j_gene: TRBJ2-3; CDR3aa: ASSLGVTDTQY
v_gene: TRBV12-1; j_gene: TRBJ2-5; CDR3aa: ASSLETQY
v_gene: TRBV7-3; j_gene: TRBJ1-1; CDR3aa: ASSPGRVGNTEAF
v_gene: TRBV29-1; j_gene: TRBJ2-1; CDR3aa: SVSLGALLNEQF
v_gene: TRBV6-6; j_gene: TRBJ2-6; CDR3aa: ASAQGSGANVLT
v_gene: TRBV25-1; j_gene: TRBJ1-6; CDR3aa: ASSERFSPLH
v_gene: TRBV7-3; j_gene: TRBJ2-5; CDR3aa: ASSSHRGVRETQY
v_gene: TRBV19; j_gene: TRBJ2-1; CDR3aa: ASSRGEQF
v_gene: TRBV4-3; j_gene: TRBJ2-5; CDR3aa: ASSLTGVGQETQY
v_gene: TRBV5-4; j_gene: TRBJ2-3; CDR3aa: ASSLGGGIGATDTQY
v_gene: TRBV30; j_gene: TRBJ1-6; CDR3aa: AWSGNRNSPLH
v_gene: TRBV6-1; j_gene: TRBJ2-4; CDR3aa: ASRFRENIQY
v_gene: TRBV11-2; j_gene: TRBJ1-2; CDR3aa: ASSLDSGDWRHYGYT
v_gene: TRBV5-4; j_gene: TRBJ1-4; CDR3aa: ASSTQQGAGEKLF
v_gene: TRBV5-1; j_gene: TRBJ2-5; CDR3aa: ASSLYPGGPQETQY
v_gene: TRBV5-1; j_gene: TRBJ1-2; CDR3aa: ASSLGQGAGYT
v_gene: TRBV4-3; j_gene: TRBJ2-7; CDR3aa: ASSHATGTGEAYEQY
v_gene: TRBV11-3; j_gene: TRBJ2-3; CDR3aa: ASSLDLAGAGTDTQY
v_gene: TRBV4-2; j_gene: -; CDR3aa: ASSPGTGPSYEQY
v_gene: TRBV21-1; j_gene: TRBJ1-5; CDR3aa: ASSKNRQPNQPQH
v_gene: TRBV28; j_gene: TRBJ2-7; CDR3aa: ASSLSSETYEQY
v_gene: TRBV6-5; j_gene: TRBJ2-7; CDR3aa: ASSRDRNYEQY
v_gene: TRBV7-2; j_gene: TRBJ1-5; CDR3aa: ASSLSGVWNQPQH
v_gene: TRBV10-2; j_gene: TRBJ1-2; CDR3aa: ASSEDSGTANYGYT
v_gene: TRBV14; j_gene: TRBJ2-2; CDR3aa: ASSQFKGVTGELF
v_gene: TRBV13; j_gene: TRBJ2-4; CDR3aa: ASSPRTSGVSGGIQY
v_gene: TRBV9; j_gene: TRBJ2-3; CDR3aa: ASSVAASGGDTQY
v_gene: TRBV7-9; j_gene: TRBJ2-1; CDR3aa: ASSRNVRTSGGAYNEQF
v_gene: TRBV12-5; j_gene: TRBJ1-4; CDR3aa: ASGPPGGTNEKLF
v_gene: TRBV7-9; j_gene: TRBJ2-2; CDR3aa: ASSFLAGRRGELF
v_gene: TRBV6-5; j_gene: TRBJ1-5; CDR3aa: ASSYSRSQPQH
v_gene: TRBV6-1; j_gene: TRBJ1-2; CDR3aa: ASSRQSIGYGYT
v_gene: TRBV5-1; j_gene: TRBJ1-4; CDR3aa: ASSVGTTSTNEKLF
v_gene: TRBV9; j_gene: TRBJ2-2; CDR3aa: ASTRGGTGELF
v_gene: TRBV7-9; j_gene: TRBJ2-1; CDR3aa: ASTTSGNYNEQF
v_gene: TRBV7-3; j_gene: TRBJ2-1; CDR3aa: ASSLGGETYNEQF